This T cell receptor (beta chain) was sequenced in a study of beta chain features in type 1 diabetes. This CDR3 comprises 13 residues. CDR1 and CDR2 from the germline V gene are SGHRS and YFSETQ. V was clipped by 6 bases and J by 4 bases, with 11 bases between them. The investigators reverse transcribed all of the isolated RNA, so they sequenced expressed TCRB transcripts. TCRdb's copy holds only in-frame clones and misses some; the assay was immunoSEQ multiplex PCR. The sample has around 500,000 clones, roughly an eighth seen once; the top ten hold about 0.042%. This chain connects TRBV5-1 to TRBJ2-1, with a possible D match to TRBD2 (5 bases). This sequence originates from a woman aged 18-30 years in good health. Sample: naive CD4+ T cells from blood. The CDR3: CASTGVGYNEQFF. The CDR3 DNA is TGCGCCAGCACCGGGGTCGGTTACAATGAGCAGTTCTTC.